Listed below are T cell receptor beta chains from one sample, sequenced in a study of T cell responses to AZD1222 COVID-19 vaccine. This table comes from immunoSEQ multiplex PCR, and its TCRdb copy is limited to in-frame clones, with some not included. Of some 120,000 clones listed, over 90% are singletons. The sequenced sample was peripheral blood, obtained on day 0 of AZD1222 vaccination. The receptors derive from an adult in good health. Each CDR3 is given with its conserved first and last residue. Each record gives: J gene, clone size, V gene, D gene, CDR3 DNA, CDR3 protein. A D gene is named only where the DNA matches it firmly. Size is stated for part of the rows, as once, few or many counts, or as a class when the clone is expanded.

TRBJ1-2 | . | TRBV24-1 | . | TGTGCCACCAGTGACTCCAGGGGCTCCTATGGCTACACCTTC | CATSDSRGSYGYTF
TRBJ2-1 | . | TRBV5-4 | TRBD2 | TGTGCCAGCAGCCTGATACTAGCGGGAAGGGGGAATGAGCAGTTCTTC | CASSLILAGRGNEQFF
TRBJ1-2 | . | TRBV30 | . | TGTGCCTGGAGTGTATCCAGCCAGGCGGGGGGCTACACCTTC | CAWSVSSQAGGYTF
TRBJ1-2 | . | TRBV18 | . | TGTGCCAGCACACCCTTCACGGTCGATTTCTACTATGGCTACACCTTC | CASTPFTVDFYYGYTF
TRBJ2-5 | once | TRBV11-3 | TRBD2 | TGTGCCAGCAGGAGGGGGCCACGGGCGGGAGGGCTGCGGGAGACCCAGTACTTC | CASRRGPRAGGLRETQYF
TRBJ2-4 | few | TRBV13 | . | TGTGCCAGCAGCTTAAACAGCCGACTTATTCAGTACTTC | CASSLNSRLIQYF
TRBJ2-2 | . | TRBV2 | . | TGTGCCAGCACCCCCAGCGGGGAGCTGTTTTTT | CASTPSGELFF
TRBJ2-2 | . | TRBV6-2/TRBV6-3 | TRBD2 | TGTGCCAGCAGTTACGAGGGAGGGATAACCGGGGAGCTGTTTTTT | CASSYEGGITGELFF
TRBJ2-1 | . | TRBV6-5 | . | TGTGCCAGCAGTTATGGTTCAAATGAGCAGTTCTTC | CASSYGSNEQFF
TRBJ1-1 | . | TRBV30 | . | TGTGCCTGGCGGGCCGAGGGGACTGAAGCTTTCTTT | CAWRAEGTEAFF
TRBJ1-6 | . | TRBV5-8 | TRBD1 | TGTGCCAGCAGCGGAGGACAGGGCTTGGGAAATTCACCCCTCCACTTT | CASSGGQGLGNSPLHF
TRBJ2-1 | . | TRBV4-1 | TRBD2 | TGCGCCAGCAGCCAGGGGACTAGCAGGTCCTACAATGAGCAGTTCTTC | CASSQGTSRSYNEQFF
TRBJ2-1 | . | TRBV9 | . | TGTGCCAGCAGCATAACGGACTGGGCGGGTGGGCAGTTCTTC | CASSITDWAGGQFF
TRBJ2-7 | . | TRBV5-1 | . | TGCGCCAGCAGCTTTAGCGTAACCTCCTCCTACGAGCAGTACTTC | CASSFSVTSSYEQYF